The present T cell receptor beta chain was sequenced within a study of blood T cell repertoires in COVID-19. This CDR3 has 12 amino acids. The germline gives CDR1 ENHRY, CDR2 SYGVKD. The ends were cut back, 10 bases at V and 5 bases at J, with 14 bases in the middle. Assay used: immunoSEQ multiplex PCR; TCRdb lists only in-frame clones, some missing. The sample has hundreds of thousands of clones, about 87% seen once. The chain has TRBV10-3 and TRBJ1-2; D might be TRBD1 (6 bases). The receptor was derived from a woman in her late teens or twenties who had recovered from COVID-19. Sample: PBMCs or T cells enriched from blood (not recorded which). The CDR3: CATGGLRYGYTF. The CDR3 nucleotides are TGTGCCACGGGGGGGCTCAGATATGGCTACACCTTC.